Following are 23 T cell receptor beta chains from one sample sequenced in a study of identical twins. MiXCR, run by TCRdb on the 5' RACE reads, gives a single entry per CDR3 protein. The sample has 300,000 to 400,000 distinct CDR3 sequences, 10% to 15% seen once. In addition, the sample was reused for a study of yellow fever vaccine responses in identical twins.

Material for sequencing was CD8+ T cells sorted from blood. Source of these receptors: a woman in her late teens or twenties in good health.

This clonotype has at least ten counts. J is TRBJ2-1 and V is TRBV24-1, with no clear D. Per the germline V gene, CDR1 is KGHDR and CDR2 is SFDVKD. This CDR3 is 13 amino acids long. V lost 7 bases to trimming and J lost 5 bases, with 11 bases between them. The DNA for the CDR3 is TGTGCCACCAGCGGCAGAGAGAACAATGAGCAGTTCTTC. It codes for CATSGRENNEQFF.

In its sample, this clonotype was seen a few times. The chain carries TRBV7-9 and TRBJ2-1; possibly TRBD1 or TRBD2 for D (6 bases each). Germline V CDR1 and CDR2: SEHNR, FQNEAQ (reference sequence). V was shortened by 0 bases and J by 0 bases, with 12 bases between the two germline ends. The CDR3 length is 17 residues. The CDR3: CASSLAGGLSSYNEQFF. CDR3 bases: TGTGCCAGCAGCTTAGCGGGGGGCCTAAGCTCCTACAATGAGCAGTTCTTC.

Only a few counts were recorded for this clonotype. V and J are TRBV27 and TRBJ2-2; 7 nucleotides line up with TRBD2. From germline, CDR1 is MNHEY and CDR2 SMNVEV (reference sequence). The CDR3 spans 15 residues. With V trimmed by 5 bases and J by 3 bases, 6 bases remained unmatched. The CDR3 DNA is TGTGCCAGCAGTCACCCGGGACTACACACCGGGGAGCTGTTTTTT. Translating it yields CASSHPGLHTGELFF.

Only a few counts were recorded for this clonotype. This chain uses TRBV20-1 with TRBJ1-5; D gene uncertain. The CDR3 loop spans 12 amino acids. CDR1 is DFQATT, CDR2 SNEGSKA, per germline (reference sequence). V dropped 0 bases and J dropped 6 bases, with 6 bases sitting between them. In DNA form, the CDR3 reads TGCAGTGCTAGAGATGGTCTTCAGCCCCAGCATTTT. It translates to CSARDGLQPQHF.

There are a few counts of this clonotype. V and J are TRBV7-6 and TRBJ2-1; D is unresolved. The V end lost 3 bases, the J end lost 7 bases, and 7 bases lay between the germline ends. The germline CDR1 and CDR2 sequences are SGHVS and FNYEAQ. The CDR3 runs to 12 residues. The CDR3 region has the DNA TGTGCCAGCAGCTTTTTGAAGAATGAGCAGTTCTTC. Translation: CASSFLKNEQFF.

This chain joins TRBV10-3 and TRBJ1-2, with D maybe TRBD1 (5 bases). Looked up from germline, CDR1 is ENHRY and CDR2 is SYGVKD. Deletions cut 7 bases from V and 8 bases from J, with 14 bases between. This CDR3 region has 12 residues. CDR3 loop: CAITKGPGGYTF. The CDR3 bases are TGTGCCATCACCAAGGGACCGGGGGGCTACACCTTC.

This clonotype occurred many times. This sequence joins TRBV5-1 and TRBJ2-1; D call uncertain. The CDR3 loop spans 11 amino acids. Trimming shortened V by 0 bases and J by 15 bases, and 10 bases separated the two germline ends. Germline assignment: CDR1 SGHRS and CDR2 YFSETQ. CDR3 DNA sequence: TGCGCCAGCAGCTTGGACGGGTCTTGGTTCTTC. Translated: CASSLDGSWFF.

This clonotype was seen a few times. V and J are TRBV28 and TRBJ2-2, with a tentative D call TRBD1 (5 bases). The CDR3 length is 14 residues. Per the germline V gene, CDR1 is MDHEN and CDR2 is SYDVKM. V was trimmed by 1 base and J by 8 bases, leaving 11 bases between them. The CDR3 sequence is CASSLSEGAGELFF. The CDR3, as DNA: TGTGCCAGCAGTTTATCTGAAGGGGCGGGGGAGCTGTTTTTT.

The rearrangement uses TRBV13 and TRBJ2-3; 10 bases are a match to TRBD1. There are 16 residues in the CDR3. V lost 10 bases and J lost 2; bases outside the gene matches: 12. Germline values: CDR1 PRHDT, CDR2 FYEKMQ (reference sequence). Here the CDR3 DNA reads TGTGCCACCAAGCCCCGGGACAGGGGAATCACAGATACGCAGTATTTT. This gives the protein CATKPRDRGITDTQYF. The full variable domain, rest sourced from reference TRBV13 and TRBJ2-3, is AAGVIQSPRHLIKEKRETATLKCYPIPRHDTVYWYQQGPGQDPQFLISFYEKMQSDKGSIPDRFSAQQFSDYHSELNMSSLELGDSALYFCATKPRDRGITDTQYFGPGTRLTVL.

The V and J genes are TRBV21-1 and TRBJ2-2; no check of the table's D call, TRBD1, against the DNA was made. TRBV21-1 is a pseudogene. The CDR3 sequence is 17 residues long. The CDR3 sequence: CASTADRGRLDTGELFF. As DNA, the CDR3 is TGTGCCAGCACCGCGGACAGGGGCCGTCTAGACACCGGGGAGCTGTTTTTT.

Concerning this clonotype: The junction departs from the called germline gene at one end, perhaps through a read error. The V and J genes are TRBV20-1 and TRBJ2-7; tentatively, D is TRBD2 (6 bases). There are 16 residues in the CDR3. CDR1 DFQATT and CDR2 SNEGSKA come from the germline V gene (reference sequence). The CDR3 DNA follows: TGCTGTGCTAGAGATTTAAAGGAGGGGATGACCTACGAGCAGTACTTC. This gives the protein CCARDLKEGMTYEQYF.

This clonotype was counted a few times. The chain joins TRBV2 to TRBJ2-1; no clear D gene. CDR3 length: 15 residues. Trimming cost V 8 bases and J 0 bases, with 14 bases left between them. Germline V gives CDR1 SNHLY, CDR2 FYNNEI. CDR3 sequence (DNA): TGTGCCAGCCCTGAGGCGGAGAACTCCTACAATGAGCAGTTCTTC. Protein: CASPEAENSYNEQFF.

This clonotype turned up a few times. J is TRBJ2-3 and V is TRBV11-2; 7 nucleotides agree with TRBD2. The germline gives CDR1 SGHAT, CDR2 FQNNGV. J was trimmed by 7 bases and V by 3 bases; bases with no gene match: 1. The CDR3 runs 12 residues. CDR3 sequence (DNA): TGTGCCAGCAGCTTGGGAGGGTATACGCAGTATTTT. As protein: CASSLGGYTQYF.

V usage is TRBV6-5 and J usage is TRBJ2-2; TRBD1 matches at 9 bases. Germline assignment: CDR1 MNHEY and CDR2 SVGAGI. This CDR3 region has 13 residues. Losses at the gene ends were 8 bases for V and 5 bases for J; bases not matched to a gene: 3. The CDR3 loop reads CASWTGETGELFF. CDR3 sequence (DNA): TGTGCCAGCTGGACAGGGGAGACCGGGGAGCTGTTTTTT.

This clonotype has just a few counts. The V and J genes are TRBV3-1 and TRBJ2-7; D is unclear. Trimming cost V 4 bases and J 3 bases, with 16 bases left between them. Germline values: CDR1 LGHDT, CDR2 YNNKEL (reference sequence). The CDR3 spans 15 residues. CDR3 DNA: TGTGCCAGCAGCCCGGACGCGGTGGGCTACTACGAGCAGTACTTC. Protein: CASSPDAVGYYEQYF.

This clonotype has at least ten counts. The CDR3 DNA reads TGCAGTGCTAAGGGACAGGGGTTCTCCTACGAGCAGTACTTC. Residues: CSAKGQGFSYEQYF. This rearrangement joins TRBV20-1 to TRBJ2-7; 10 positions match TRBD1. This CDR3 comprises 14 residues. Germline loops: CDR1 DFQATT, CDR2 SNEGSKA (reference sequence). Germline trimming cut 4 bases from V and 0 bases from J; bases unmatched to any gene: 3.

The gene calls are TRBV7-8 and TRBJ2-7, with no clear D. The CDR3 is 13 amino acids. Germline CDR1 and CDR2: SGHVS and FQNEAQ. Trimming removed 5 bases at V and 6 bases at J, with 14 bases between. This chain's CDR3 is CASSPVGLGEQYF. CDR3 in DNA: TGTGCCAGCAGCCCAGTTGGGCTAGGCGAGCAGTACTTC.

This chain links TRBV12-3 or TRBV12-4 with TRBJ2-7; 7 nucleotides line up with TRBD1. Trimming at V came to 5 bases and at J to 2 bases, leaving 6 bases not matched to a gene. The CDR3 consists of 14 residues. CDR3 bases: TGTGCCAGCAGTACACGACAGGGAACCTACGAGCAGTACTTC. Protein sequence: CASSTRQGTYEQYF.

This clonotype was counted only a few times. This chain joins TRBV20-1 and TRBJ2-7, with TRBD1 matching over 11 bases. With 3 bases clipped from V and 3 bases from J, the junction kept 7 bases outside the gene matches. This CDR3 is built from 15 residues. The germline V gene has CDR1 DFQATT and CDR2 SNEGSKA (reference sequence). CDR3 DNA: TGCAGTGCTAGGAACCGGGACAGGGGGATCTACGAGCAGTACTTC. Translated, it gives CSARNRDRGIYEQYF.

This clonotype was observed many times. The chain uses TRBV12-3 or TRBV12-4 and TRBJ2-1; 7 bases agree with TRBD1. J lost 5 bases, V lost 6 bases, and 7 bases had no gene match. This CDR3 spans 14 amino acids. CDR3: CASRPGTADNEQFF. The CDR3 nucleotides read TGTGCCAGCAGGCCTGGGACAGCCGACAATGAGCAGTTCTTC.

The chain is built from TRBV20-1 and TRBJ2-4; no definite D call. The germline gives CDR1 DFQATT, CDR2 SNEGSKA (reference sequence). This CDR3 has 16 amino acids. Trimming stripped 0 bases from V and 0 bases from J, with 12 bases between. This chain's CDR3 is CSARDPAGLAKNIQYF. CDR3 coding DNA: TGCAGTGCTAGAGATCCCGCAGGTCTAGCCAAAAACATTCAGTACTTC.

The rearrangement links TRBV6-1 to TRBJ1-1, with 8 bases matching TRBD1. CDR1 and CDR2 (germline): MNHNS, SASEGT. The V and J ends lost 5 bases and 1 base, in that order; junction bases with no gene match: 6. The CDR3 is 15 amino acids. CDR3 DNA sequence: TGTGCCAGCAGTCGTAGACAGGGGTCGAACACTGAAGCTTTCTTT. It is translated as CASSRRQGSNTEAFF.

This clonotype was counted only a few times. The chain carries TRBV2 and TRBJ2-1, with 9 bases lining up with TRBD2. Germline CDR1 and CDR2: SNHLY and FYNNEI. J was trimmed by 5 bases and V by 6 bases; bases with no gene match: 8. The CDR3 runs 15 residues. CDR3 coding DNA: TGTGCCAGCAGCGAGGGGGTAGCGGGGGACAATGAGCAGTTCTTC. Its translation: CASSEGVAGDNEQFF.